The 22 T cell receptor beta chains below all came from one sample that was sequenced in a study of blood T cell repertoires in COVID-19. Generated by immunoSEQ multiplex PCR, the TCRdb table keeps only in-frame clones and is missing some. The repertoire holds around 500,000 clones, approximately 88% seen once, with approximately 2% in the top ten. The sequenced material came from PBMCs or T cells enriched from blood (not recorded which). These receptors were collected from a woman aged 35 to 49 who had recovered from COVID-19.

The chain recombines TRBV5-8 with TRBJ1-1; D gene ambiguous. V dropped 0 bases and J dropped 3 bases, with 6 bases sitting between them. The CDR3 has 13 amino acids. Germline loops: CDR1 SGHTS, CDR2 YDEGEE. The CDR3 reads CASSLDRDTEAFF. CDR3 sequence (DNA): TGTGCCAGCAGCTTGGACCGGGACACTGAAGCTTTCTTT.

This clone was seen only a few times. The same CDR3 arises from other DNA sequences in this sample as well. CDR3 amino acids: CASSRDRGLDGYTF. The CDR3, as DNA: TGTGCCAGCAGCCGGGACAGGGGTTTAGATGGCTACACCTTC. This chain connects TRBV7-9 to TRBJ1-2; 10 bases align to TRBD1. This CDR3 spans 14 amino acids. The junction had 6 bases not matched to a gene; V was cut back by 5 bases and J by 6 bases. The germline V gene has CDR1 SEHNR and CDR2 FQNEAQ (reference sequence).

The chain uses TRBV5-5 and TRBJ2-7; perhaps TRBD1 as D (5 bases). With 4 bases removed from V and 7 bases from J, the gap between germline ends came to 12 bases. The length of the CDR3 is 12 residues. CDR1 and CDR2 from the germline V gene are SGHKS and YYEKEE (reference sequence). CDR3 region: CASSLDTVEQYF. In DNA, the CDR3 is TGTGCCAGCAGCCTGGACACCGTAGAGCAGTACTTC.

J is TRBJ1-1 and V is TRBV27, with 7 bases lining up with TRBD1. Germline V gene sequence: CDR1 MNHEY, CDR2 SMNVEV (reference sequence). The V segment lost 3 bases and the J segment 0 bases; nucleotides outside the gene matches: 4. CDR3 size: 15 residues. The CDR3 DNA is TGTGCCAGCAGTTTCCGGACAGGAGTGAACACTGAAGCTTTCTTT. This codes for CASSFRTGVNTEAFF.

This chain uses TRBV14 with TRBJ1-2, with D possibly being TRBD1 (6 bases). The CDR3 has 13 amino acids. Trimming removed 5 bases at V and 4 bases at J, with 11 bases between. CDR1 is SGHDN, CDR2 FVKESK, per germline. CDR3 DNA sequence: TGTGCCAGCAGCAAGGCGACAGGCTATGGCTACACCTTC. This sequence encodes CASSKATGYGYTF.

This rearrangement joins TRBV25-1 to TRBJ1-2, with a tentative D call TRBD1 (5 bases). Germline-derived CDR1 and CDR2 are MGHDK and SYGVNS. Trimming shortened V by 2 bases and J by 4 bases, and 5 bases separated the two germline ends. This CDR3 region has 12 residues. The CDR3 is CASSEQGYGYTF. CDR3 coding DNA: TGTGCCAGCAGTGAACAGGGCTATGGCTACACCTTC.

The chain employs TRBV10-2 and TRBJ2-3; TRBD2 matches 9 bases. There are 15 residues in the CDR3. Germline assignment: CDR1 WSHSY and CDR2 SAAADI. Trimming cost V 5 bases and J 2 bases; bases outside gene matches: 5. In nucleotides, the CDR3 is TGCGCCAGCAGTTGGACTAGCGAAAACACAGATACGCAGTATTTT. Encoded protein: CASSWTSENTDTQYF.

V usage is TRBV6-5 and J usage is TRBJ1-1; D unresolved. V dropped 2 bases and J dropped 2 bases, with 9 bases sitting between them. The CDR3 is made up of 14 amino acids. Germline V lookup: CDR1 MNHEY, CDR2 SVGAGI. The CDR3 loop reads CASSYGQQNTEAFF. CDR3 nucleotide sequence: TGTGCCAGCAGTTACGGGCAGCAAAACACTGAAGCTTTCTTT.

The chain is built from TRBV7-9 and TRBJ1-2; D uncertain. V lost 5 bases and J lost 2, with 6 bases in between. This CDR3 comprises 12 residues. Germline V gene lookup returns CDR1 SEHNR and CDR2 FQNEAQ (reference sequence). In DNA, the CDR3 is TGTGCCAGCAGCGAAGCAAACTATGGCTACACCTTC. Translated: CASSEANYGYTF.

CDR3 protein: CASSHTTGVGTEAFF. As DNA, the CDR3 is TGCGCCAGCAGCCACACCACAGGGGTTGGCACTGAAGCTTTCTTT. V gene TRBV4-1 combines with J gene TRBJ1-1; 7 nucleotides match TRBD1. The germline V gene encodes CDR1 MGHRA and CDR2 YSYEKL. With 3 bases clipped from V and 4 bases from J, the junction kept 8 bases outside the gene matches. CDR3 length: 15 amino acids.

This clone appeared a few times. This chain links TRBV3-1 (or the pseudogene TRBV3-2) with TRBJ1-1, with D unresolved. The CDR3 totals 13 residues. Germline CDR1 is LGHDT and CDR2 is YNNKEL (reference sequence). Trimming stripped 5 bases from V and 0 bases from J, with 7 bases between. This chain's CDR3 is CASSKTLNTEAFF. CDR3 in DNA: TGTGCCAGCAGCAAGACACTGAACACTGAAGCTTTCTTT.

The chain has TRBV18 and TRBJ2-5; possible D gene TRBD1, 5 bases. Trimming removed 2 bases from V and 1 base from J, with 11 bases in between. CDR3 length equals 15 residues. Germline CDR1 KGHSH, CDR2 LQKENI. DNA of the CDR3: TGTGCCAGCTCACCATCAGCGACAGCCCAAGAGACCCAGTACTTC. Translation gives CASSPSATAQETQYF.

The J gene is TRBJ2-2, the V gene TRBV6-2 or TRBV6-3; 10 bases fit TRBD2. Germline V gene data show CDR1 as MNHEY and CDR2 as SVGEGT. This CDR3 region has 17 residues. V lost 0 bases to trimming and J lost 2 bases; unmatched junction nucleotides: 3. The CDR3 DNA reads as TGTGCCAGCAGTTACTCAGCGGGAGGGCCTAACACCGGGGAGCTGTTTTTT. The encoded protein is CASSYSAGGPNTGELFF.

The V gene is TRBV30, the J gene TRBJ2-5; 8 bases map to TRBD1. The V segment lost 4 bases and the J segment 2 bases; nucleotides outside the gene matches: 6. Germline values: CDR1 GTSNPN, CDR2 SVGIG (reference sequence). CDR3 length equals 14 residues. CDR3 DNA sequence: TGTGCCTGGAATCGGGACAGGACGCAAGAGACCCAGTACTTC. Translating it yields CAWNRDRTQETQYF. Full variable domain (outside the CDR3, taken from reference TRBV30 and TRBJ2-5): SQTIHQWPATLVQPVGSPLSLECTVEGTSNPNLYWYRQAAGRGLQLLFYSVGIGQISSEVPQNLSASRPQDRQFILSSKKLLLSDSGFYLCAWNRDRTQETQYFGPGTRLLVL.

The CDR3 DNA reads TGTGCCAGCAGTGAAAGTCCCACAGGGTACTATGGCTACACCTTC. As protein: CASSESPTGYYGYTF. V gene TRBV6-1 combines with J gene TRBJ1-2; D is perhaps TRBD1 (6 bases). From germline, CDR1 is MNHNS and CDR2 SASEGT. The CDR3 totals 15 residues. Trimming removed 2 bases at V and 3 bases at J, with 13 bases between.

This clone appeared once. The chain has TRBV11-3 and TRBJ1-4, with unresolved D. V lost 5 bases and J 0 bases, leaving 10 bases between the germline ends. The V gene's germline CDR1 is SGHNT and CDR2 YENEEA. The CDR3 is made up of 15 amino acids. CDR3 loop: CASSTSSATNEKLFF. The CDR3 DNA reads TGTGCCAGCAGCACTTCCTCCGCAACTAATGAAAAACTGTTTTTT.

This clone has only one observation. The chain recombines TRBV7-2 with TRBJ2-3, with D uncertain. Germline-derived CDR1 and CDR2 are SGHTA and FQGNSA. This CDR3 region has 15 residues. V gave up 2 bases and J gave up 0 bases, with 9 bases separating them. The DNA for the CDR3 is TGTGCCAGCAGCTTAAAGCGCTCTAGCACAGATACGCAGTATTTT. Its protein is CASSLKRSSTDTQYF.

The rearrangement uses TRBV5-5 and TRBJ2-5; TRBD1 might be the D (6 bases). Trimming removed 4 bases from V and 10 bases from J, with 11 bases in between. Germline assignment: CDR1 SGHKS and CDR2 YYEKEE (reference sequence). The CDR3 totals 11 residues. DNA of the CDR3: TGTGCCAGCAGCCCCAGCAGGGGCCAGTACTTC. Its protein product is CASSPSRGQYF.

This chain uses TRBV19 with TRBJ1-1; D gene uncertain. The V and J ends lost 3 bases and 1 base respectively, with 9 bases between them. Per germline, CDR1 LNHDA and CDR2 SQIVND (reference sequence). The CDR3 length is 14 residues. The CDR3 DNA follows: TGTGCCAGTAGTATTAGTGCATGGAACACTGAAGCTTTCTTT. The encoded protein is CASSISAWNTEAFF.

CDR3 bases: TGTGCCAGCAGCTTACCTAGCGGAAACATTCAGTACTTC. Its protein product is CASSLPSGNIQYF. V usage is TRBV11-2 and J usage is TRBJ2-4; 7 nucleotides line up with TRBD2. This CDR3 contains 13 residues. Germline CDR1 and CDR2: SGHAT and FQNNGV. V lost 2 bases to trimming and J lost 6 bases; unmatched junction nucleotides: 1.

The genes are TRBV7-2 and TRBJ1-4; D gene ambiguous. The V end was cut by 2 bases, the J end by 7 bases, with 8 bases between. Germline CDR1 reads SGHTA; CDR2 reads FQGNSA. The CDR3 consists of 13 residues. The CDR3 here is CASSLRRVEKLFF. The CDR3 nucleotides read TGTGCCAGCAGCTTAAGGAGGGTTGAAAAACTGTTTTTT.

Concerning this clone itself: This same CDR3 is encoded by further DNA sequences in the sample. The rearrangement joins TRBV5-1 to TRBJ1-4; D is perhaps TRBD1 (5 bases). The V and J ends lost 0 bases and 5 bases respectively, with 8 bases between them. This CDR3 is 14 amino acids long. Germline CDR1 SGHRS, CDR2 YFSETQ. In DNA form, the CDR3 reads TGCGCCAGCAGCTTGGGACAGTCAAATGAAAAACTGTTTTTT. Protein sequence: CASSLGQSNEKLFF. The full variable domain, with the rest looked up from reference TRBV5-1 and TRBJ1-4, is KAGVTQTPRYLIKTRGQQVTLSCSPISGHRSVSWYQQTPGQGLQFLFEYFSETQRNKGNFPGRFSGRQFSNSRSEMNVSTLELGDSALYLCASSLGQSNEKLFFGSGTQLSVL.